The clone carrying this T cell receptor (beta chain) occurred a few times. This record comes from a study of spatial heterogeneity in lung cancer. Across the study: The donors comprised 60 to 80 untreated early-stage non-small cell lung cancer patients.

Stated time point: blood at routine non-recurrence follow-up after resection. Carried by each TCR cDNA molecule was a unique molecular identifier. From the 5' RACE reads, TCRdb called clonotypes with MiXCR, one entry per CDR3 protein. The sample includes around 98,000 distinct CDR3 sequences, roughly 19% of them seen just once. The CDR3 runs to 16 residues. In germline, CDR1 is SGHRS, CDR2 YFSETQ. J lost 2 bases, V lost 3 bases, and 8 bases had no gene match. The origin of this receptor is a male donor with early-stage non-small cell lung cancer. The sample in question was PBMCs, obtained at follow-up. This chain links TRBV5-1 with TRBJ2-5; 9 bases map to TRBD2. This CDR3 is CASSSGASGVQETQYF. The CDR3 DNA sequence: TGCGCCAGCAGCTCGGGGGCTAGCGGGGTACAAGAGACCCAGTACTTC.